Presented here are 5 T cell receptor beta chains from one specimen sequenced in a study of T cell repertoires in cytomegalovirus infection. TCRdb recomputed calls from the reads with MiXCR, one row per CDR3 protein. There are 700,000 to 850,000 distinct CDR3 sequences in the sample; over 25% occur only once, and roughly 12% lies in the top ten. Their antigen targets remain unknown. Sequencing was performed on cultured CD8+ T cells from PBMCs, taken from culture after CMV antigen stimulation. These receptors all come from a human donor in good health (CMV status not recorded). Some clones in this sample may be carry-over from other donors' samples.

In its sample, this clonotype was seen many times. V and J are TRBV7-8 and TRBJ2-3; maybe TRBD2 (7 bases). Germline V gene lookup returns CDR1 SGHVS and CDR2 FQNEAQ. The CDR3 contains 16 residues. Trimming stripped 6 bases from V and 6 bases from J, with 22 bases between. The chain's CDR3 is CASSSLGGGVEDTQYF. The CDR3 coding sequence is TGTGCCAGCAGTTCCCTAGGAGGGGGGGTTGAGGATACGCAGTATTTT.

The V call is TRBV20-1, the J call TRBJ1-2; a possible D gene is TRBD1 (5 bases). CDR3 length equals 17 residues. In germline, CDR1 is DFQATT, CDR2 SNEGSKA (reference sequence). V was trimmed by 6 bases and J by 0 bases, leaving 23 bases between them. As DNA, the CDR3 is TGCAGTGCCCCTGGAGGGGCCGCACCGAAATCTAACTATGGCTACACCTTC. This sequence encodes CSAPGGAAPKSNYGYTF.

This clonotype was seen a handful of times. V and J are TRBV7-3 and TRBJ2-2; 13 nucleotides match TRBD2. Looked up from germline, CDR1 is SGHTA and CDR2 is FQGTGA. The CDR3 sequence is 18 residues long. Losses at the gene ends were 5 bases for V and 10 bases for J; bases not matched to a gene: 16. The CDR3 region is CASSPEAPRLAGGEELFF. The CDR3 DNA reads TGTGCCAGCAGCCCAGAAGCCCCACGACTAGCGGGGGGAGAGGAGCTGTTTTTT.

This clonotype occurred a few times. The V call is TRBV6-2 or TRBV6-3, the J call TRBJ2-7; tentatively, D is TRBD1 (5 bases). Trimming removed 6 bases at V and 6 bases at J, with 15 bases between. The CDR3 has 13 residues. Germline CDR1 is MNHEY and CDR2 is SVGEGT. CDR3 bases: TGTGCCAGCAGCTACAGGCGGCTCGGCGAGCAGTACGTC. Translated, it gives CASSYRRLGEQYV.

This rearrangement joins TRBV6-6 to TRBJ2-7; D call uncertain. The CDR3 has 12 residues. The V gene lost 6 bases and the J gene lost 1 base, with 7 bases spanning the gap. The germline CDR1 and CDR2 sequences are MNHNY and SVGAGI (reference sequence). The CDR3 nucleotides read TGTGCCAGCAGCGCAGTATCCTACGAGCAGTACGTC. Protein: CASSAVSYEQYV.